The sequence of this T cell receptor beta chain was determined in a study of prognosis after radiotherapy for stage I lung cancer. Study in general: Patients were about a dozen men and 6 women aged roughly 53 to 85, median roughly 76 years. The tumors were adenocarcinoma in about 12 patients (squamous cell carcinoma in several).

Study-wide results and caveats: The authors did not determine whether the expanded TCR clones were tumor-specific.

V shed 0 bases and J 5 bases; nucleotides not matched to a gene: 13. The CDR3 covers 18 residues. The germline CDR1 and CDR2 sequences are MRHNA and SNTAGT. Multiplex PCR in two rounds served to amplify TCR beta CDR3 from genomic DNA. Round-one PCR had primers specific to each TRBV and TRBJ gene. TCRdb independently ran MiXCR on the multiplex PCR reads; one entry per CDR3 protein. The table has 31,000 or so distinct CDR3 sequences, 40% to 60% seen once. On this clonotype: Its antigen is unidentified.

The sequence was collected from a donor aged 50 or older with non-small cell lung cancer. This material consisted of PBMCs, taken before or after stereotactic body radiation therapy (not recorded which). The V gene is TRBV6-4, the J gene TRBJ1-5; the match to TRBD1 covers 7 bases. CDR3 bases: TGTGCCAGCAGTGACTCGAATAAAAGGGGGCGCAGTGATCAGCCCCAGCATTTT. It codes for CASSDSNKRGRSDQPQHF.